This T cell receptor beta chain is drawn from a study of T cell responses to AZD1222 COVID-19 vaccine. Trimming at V came to 8 bases and at J to 6 bases, leaving 4 bases not matched to a gene. Germline V lookup: CDR1 ENHRY, CDR2 SYGVKD. The CDR3 is 13 amino acids. Clones were sequenced by immunoSEQ multiplex PCR, and TCRdb holds only the in-frame ones, with some missing. This table holds 100,000 to 150,000 clones, roughly 85% found once. The sequence was obtained from an adult in good health. The specimen was peripheral blood, collected on day 0 of MenACWY control vaccination. The V and J genes are TRBV10-3 and TRBJ2-3, with 11 bases identical to TRBD2. DNA of the CDR3: TGTGCCATCGCGACTAGCGGGATTGATACGCAGTATTTT. It is translated as CAIATSGIDTQYF.